This TCR beta chain was sequenced during a study of blood T cell repertoires in COVID-19 (dated by TCRdb to 2018 to 2021). Study-wide context: The collaborator samples originated in the United States, Italy and Spain and spanned the acute and convalescent phases of COVID-19. The prospective study material was composed of cDNA or gDNA derived from T cells, B-cell-depleted T cells, or PBMCs. Subjects who had been exposed to COVID-19, were actively infected with it, or had recovered from it provided the deeply sampled blood TCRbeta repertoires that made up the dataset. A freely available public database, intended as a resource for researchers studying the immune response to SARS-CoV-2, is where the repertoires were released. Samples were obtained from the ongoing ImmuneRACE study (first 160 participants) and from about 1,300 subjects provided by 6 global collaborators. A de-identified subject ID, COVID-19 status, age in years and sex were almost always included in the sample metadata. Where available, HLA class I and class II types were obtained from metadata supplied by the sample provider rather than from assay-based typing. Paper-wide results and their limitations: The quantity of clinical and demographic metadata differed by source and by participant and was supplied without curation.

The immunoSEQ Assay, a bias-controlled multiplex PCR, was used to amplify TCRbeta CDR3 regions from genomic DNA. The published analysis was carried out like this. The number of nucleated cells in each sample was estimated from the amplification of reference gene primers within the assay. Sequence reads were collapsed and filtered to measure the absolute abundance of every unique TCRbeta CDR3 rearrangement. For each sample, productive Simpson clonality was calculated by taking the square root of Simpson's diversity index across productive rearrangements. TCRdb took over this immuneACCESS table, retaining in-frame rearrangements with V and J assigned. Such tables are incomplete; in checked studies, under half of the missing clones stem from an unresolved V gene, and the remainder is unexplained. V and J calls and clone size follow that table, whereas D and trimming were derived from the DNA. The sample table shows about 400,000 clones, and approximately 91% are seen once. The ten largest clones add up to more than 2% of the sample.

V and J lose 1 base and 3 bases, and a span of 6 bases separates them. For CDR1 and CDR2, the germline V gene lists SNHLY and FYNNEI. Including cysteine and phenylalanine, the CDR3 has 13 amino acids. Solely the CDR3 DNA is kept, with 39 bases framed from the first base. Enrolling through a virtual design, the prospective study's participants ranged in age from roughly 18 to 100 years and lived across roughly 23 United States geographic areas. In the prospective study, participants were assigned to cohorts based on the clinical history participants reported in a screening survey and a study questionnaire. Each participant in the prospective study had whole blood, serum and a nasopharyngeal or oropharyngeal swab collected by mobile phlebotomists. Participants in the prospective study had the option to provide additional blood draws and questionnaires over a roughly two-month period. Blood samples from the prospective study were shipped frozen or at room temperature prior to DNA extraction.

A note on this clone: Its antigen is still unknown. Base qualities are not recorded, but no much larger clone differs from it by a single base. At the DNA level, this CDR3 is encoded by other sequences in the same sample as well.

The clonotype originates from a woman between 35 and 50 years old with acute COVID-19. The specimen sequenced was PBMCs or T cells enriched from blood (not recorded which). The rearranged chain carries TRBV2 and TRBJ2-5, and possibly TRBD1, on 5 matching bases. The nucleotides read TGTGCCAGCAGTGAAGGCAGGGAAGAGACCCAGTACTTC. This encodes CASSEGREETQYF.